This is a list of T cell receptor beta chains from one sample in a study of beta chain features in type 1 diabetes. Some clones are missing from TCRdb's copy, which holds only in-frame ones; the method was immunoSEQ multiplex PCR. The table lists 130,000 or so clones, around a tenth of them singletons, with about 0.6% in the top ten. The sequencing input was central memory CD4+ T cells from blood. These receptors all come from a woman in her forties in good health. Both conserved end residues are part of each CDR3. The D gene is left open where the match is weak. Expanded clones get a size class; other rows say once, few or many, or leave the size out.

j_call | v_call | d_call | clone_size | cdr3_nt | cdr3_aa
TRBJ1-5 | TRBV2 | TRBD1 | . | TGTGCCAGCAGTCCTCTGTGGGACAGGGGCCAAAATCAGCCCCAGCATTTT | CASSPLWDRGQNQPQHF
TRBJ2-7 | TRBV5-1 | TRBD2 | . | TGCGCCAGCAGCGAAACCGGGACTAGCGGATACGAGCAGTACTTC | CASSETGTSGYEQYF
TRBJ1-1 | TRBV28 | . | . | TGTGCCAGCAGTTTAAAAGCGAACACTGAAGCTTTCTTT | CASSLKANTEAFF
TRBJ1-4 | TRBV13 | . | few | TGTGCCAGCAGCGCTACCGGACAGCCAAAACTGTTTTTT | CASSATGQPKLFF
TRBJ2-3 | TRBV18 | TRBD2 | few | TGTGCCAGCTCACCTAGCGGGAGTAAATTCACAGATACGCAGTATTTT | CASSPSGSKFTDTQYF
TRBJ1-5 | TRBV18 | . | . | TGTGCCAGCTCCCACGAACAGGAGCCCCAGCATTTT | CASSHEQEPQHF
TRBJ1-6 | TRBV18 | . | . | TGTGCCAGCTCACCTTCCTTACCAGGGGATTCACCCCTCCACTTT | CASSPSLPGDSPLHF
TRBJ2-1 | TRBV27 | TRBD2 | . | TGTGCCACGCGGGGGGGGAGCTCCTACAATGAGCAGTTCTTC | CATRGGSSYNEQFF
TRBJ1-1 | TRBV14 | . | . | TGTGCCAGCAGCCAAGGGGGAGCCGGGACTGAAGCTTTCTTT | CASSQGGAGTEAFF
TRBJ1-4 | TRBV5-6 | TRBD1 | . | TGTGCCAGCAGCGGAAACAGGGGGCGCGGTGAAAAACTGTTTTTT | CASSGNRGRGEKLFF
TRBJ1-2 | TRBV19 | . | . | TGTGCCAGTAGTATGGCCGGGGAACCCTATGGCTACACCTTC | CASSMAGEPYGYTF
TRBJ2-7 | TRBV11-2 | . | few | TGTGCCAGCAGCCTAGGGGAGATGCCTAGAAGGGCCTACGAGCAGTACTTC | CASSLGEMPRRAYEQYF
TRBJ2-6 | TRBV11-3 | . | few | TGTGCCAGCAGCCAGTGGGGCCCTGGGGCCAACGTCCTGACTTTC | CASSQWGPGANVLTF
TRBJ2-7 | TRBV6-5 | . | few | TGTGCCAGCCGCCGGGGGAAAGACGAGCAGTACTTC | CASRRGKDEQYF
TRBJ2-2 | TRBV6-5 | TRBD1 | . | TGTGCCAGCAGTTTACAGGGGGCGCTTTCCGGGGAGCTGTTTTTT | CASSLQGALSGELFF
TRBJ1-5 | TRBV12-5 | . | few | TGTGCTAGTGGATCAAACTCGGGCCGGGGGAGCAATCAGCCCCAGCATTTT | CASGSNSGRGSNQPQHF
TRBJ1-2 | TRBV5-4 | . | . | TGTGCCAGCAGTTCAGAACCCTATGGCTACACCTTC | CASSSEPYGYTF
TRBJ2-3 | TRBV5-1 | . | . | TGCGCCAGCAGCTTTCCGGGTGAGGATACGCAGTATTTT | CASSFPGEDTQYF
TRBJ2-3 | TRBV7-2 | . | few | TGTGCCAGCAGCTTAATGTGGGCGCCGGATACGCAGTATTTT | CASSLMWAPDTQYF
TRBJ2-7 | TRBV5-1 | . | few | TGCGCCAGCAGCGGAGGGACTGCTAGCTCCTACGAGCAGTACTTC | CASSGGTASSYEQYF
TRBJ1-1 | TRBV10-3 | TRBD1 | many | TGTGCCATCAGGGGGGACAGTGAGAACACTGAAGCTTTCTTT | CAIRGDSENTEAFF
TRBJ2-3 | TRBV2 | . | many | TGTGCCAGTAATTTGGTCCGGGATACGCAGTATTTT | CASNLVRDTQYF
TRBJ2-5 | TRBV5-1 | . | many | TGCGCCAGCAGCTTGGTGGGGGGAGAGACCCAGTACTTC | CASSLVGGETQYF
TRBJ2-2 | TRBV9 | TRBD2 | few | TGTGCCAGCAGCGTTTCTAGCGGGGGATACACCGGGGAGCTGTTTTTT | CASSVSSGGYTGELFF
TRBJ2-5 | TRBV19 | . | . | TGTGCCAGCCCTAAACCGGTACTTCAAGAGACCCAGTACTTC | CASPKPVLQETQYF
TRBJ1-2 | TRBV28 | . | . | TGTGCCAGCAGTTCAACGGTCAGGGTTAACTATGGCTACACCTTC | CASSSTVRVNYGYTF
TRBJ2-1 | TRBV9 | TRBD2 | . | TGTGCCAGCAGTGTCCTAGCGGACAATGAGCAGTTCTTC | CASSVLADNEQFF
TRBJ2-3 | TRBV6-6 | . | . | TGTGCCAGCTTGCTCGGGGGACGAGATACGCAGTATTTT | CASLLGGRDTQYF
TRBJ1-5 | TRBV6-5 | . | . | TGTGCCAGCAGCCGACAGTTGGCCCAGCCCCAGCATTTT | CASSRQLAQPQHF
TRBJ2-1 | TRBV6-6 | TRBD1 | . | TGTGCCAGCAGTCGACAGGGGGGTAACAATGAGCAGTTCTTC | CASSRQGGNNEQFF
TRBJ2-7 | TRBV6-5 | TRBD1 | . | TGTGCCAGCAGTTACCAGGGACAGGGGAACTACGAGCAGTACTTC | CASSYQGQGNYEQYF
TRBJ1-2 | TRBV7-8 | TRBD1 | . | TGTGCCAGCAGCTCCCTCGGACAGGCCGGGGGCTACACCTTC | CASSSLGQAGGYTF
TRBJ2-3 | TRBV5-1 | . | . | TGCGCCAGCAGCTTGGGGCAGGGGTCTAGCACAGATACGCAGTATTTT | CASSLGQGSSTDTQYF
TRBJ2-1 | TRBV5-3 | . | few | TGTGCCACCGGGACACCCCAAAGATACAATGAGCAGTTCTTC | CATGTPQRYNEQFF
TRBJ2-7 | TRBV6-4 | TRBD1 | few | TGTGCCAGAGGGACAGGGTTATCCTACGAGCAGTACTTC | CARGTGLSYEQYF
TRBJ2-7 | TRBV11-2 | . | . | TGTGCCAGCAGCTTAGACAGACTCTACGAGCAGTACTTC | CASSLDRLYEQYF
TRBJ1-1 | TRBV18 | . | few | TGTGCCAGCTCACCGGCAGATAACACTGAAGCTTTCTTT | CASSPADNTEAFF
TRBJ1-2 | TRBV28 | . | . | TGTGCCAGCACCCTTTGGGGGGTTTCCTCTAACTATGGCTACACCTTC | CASTLWGVSSNYGYTF
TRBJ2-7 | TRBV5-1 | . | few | TGCGCCAGCAGCTTGGATCCCTCCCTGGAGCAGTACTTC | CASSLDPSLEQYF
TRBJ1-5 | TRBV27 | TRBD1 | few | TGTGCCAGCATCGGGCGGGACAGACATCAGCAGCCCCAGCATTTT | CASIGRDRHQQPQHF
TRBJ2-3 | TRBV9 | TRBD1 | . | TGTGCCAGCAGTGCGACAGGGGCCCCCCGCACAGATACGCAGTATTTT | CASSATGAPRTDTQYF